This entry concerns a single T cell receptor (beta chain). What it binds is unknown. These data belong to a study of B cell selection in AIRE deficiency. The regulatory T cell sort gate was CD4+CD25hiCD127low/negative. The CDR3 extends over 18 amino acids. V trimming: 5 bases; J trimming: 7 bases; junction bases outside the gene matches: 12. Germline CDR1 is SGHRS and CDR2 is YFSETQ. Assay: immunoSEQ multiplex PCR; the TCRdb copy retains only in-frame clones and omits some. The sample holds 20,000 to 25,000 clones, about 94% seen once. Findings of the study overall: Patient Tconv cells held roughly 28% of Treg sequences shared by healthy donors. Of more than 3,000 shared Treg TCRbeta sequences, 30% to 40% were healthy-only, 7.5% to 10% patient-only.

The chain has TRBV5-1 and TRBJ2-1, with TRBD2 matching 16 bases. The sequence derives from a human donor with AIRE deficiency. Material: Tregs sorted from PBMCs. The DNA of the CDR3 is TGCGCCAGCAGTTCCACCGGGACTAGCGGGAGGGCCAGAAATGAGCAGTTCTTC. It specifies CASSSTGTSGRARNEQFF.